This TCR beta chain is drawn from a study of Tregs in tolerant kidney transplant recipients. Clones were sequenced by immunoSEQ multiplex PCR, and TCRdb holds only the in-frame ones, with some missing. The repertoire consists of 75,000 to 95,000 clones, with around nine tenths occurring once and the leading ten covering around 4.5%. The germline gives CDR1 SQVTM, CDR2 ANQGSEA. The CDR3 is 15 amino acids. Trimming took off 7 bases at V and 1 base at J, with 17 bases between the two ends. The TCR originated in a human donor in good health. Sequenced input: CD8+ T cells from blood. V is TRBV29-1 and J is TRBJ2-1; the D is unclear. CDR3 coding DNA: TGCAGCGCTAAAATCCCGGCCGCGTCCTACAATGAGCAGTTCTTC. Translation: CSAKIPAASYNEQFF.